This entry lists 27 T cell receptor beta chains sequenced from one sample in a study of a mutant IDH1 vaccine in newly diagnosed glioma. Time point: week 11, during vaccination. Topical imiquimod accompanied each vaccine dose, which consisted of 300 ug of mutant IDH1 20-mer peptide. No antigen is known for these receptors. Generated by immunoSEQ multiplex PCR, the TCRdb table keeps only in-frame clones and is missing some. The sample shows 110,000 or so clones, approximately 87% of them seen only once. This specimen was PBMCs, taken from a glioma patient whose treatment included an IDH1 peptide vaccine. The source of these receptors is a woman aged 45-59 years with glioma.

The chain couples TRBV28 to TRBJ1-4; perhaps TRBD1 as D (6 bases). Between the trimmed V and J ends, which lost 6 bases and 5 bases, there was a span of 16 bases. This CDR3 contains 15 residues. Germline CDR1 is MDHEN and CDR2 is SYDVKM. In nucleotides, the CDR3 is TGTGCCAGCAGGTCGGGGGCGAGGGGCAATGAAAAACTGTTTTTT. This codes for CASRSGARGNEKLFF.

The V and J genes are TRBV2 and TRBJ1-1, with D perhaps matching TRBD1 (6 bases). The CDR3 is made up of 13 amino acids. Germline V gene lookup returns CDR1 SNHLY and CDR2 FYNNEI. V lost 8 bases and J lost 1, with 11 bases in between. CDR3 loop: CASSGQQNTEAFF. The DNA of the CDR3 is TGTGCCAGCTCGGGACAACAGAACACTGAAGCTTTCTTT. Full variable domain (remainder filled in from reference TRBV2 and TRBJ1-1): EPEVTQTPSHQVTQMGQEVILRCVPISNHLYFYWYRQILGQKVEFLVSFYNNEISEKSEIFDDQFSVERPDGSNFTLKIRSTKLEDSAMYFCASSGQQNTEAFFGQGTRLTVV.

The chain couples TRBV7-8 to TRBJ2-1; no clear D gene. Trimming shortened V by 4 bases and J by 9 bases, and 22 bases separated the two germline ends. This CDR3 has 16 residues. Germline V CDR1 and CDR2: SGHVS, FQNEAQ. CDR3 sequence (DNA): TGTGCCAGCAGCTGGATTAGGGTCTCGGCTACGGTTGAGCAGTTCTTC. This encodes CASSWIRVSATVEQFF.

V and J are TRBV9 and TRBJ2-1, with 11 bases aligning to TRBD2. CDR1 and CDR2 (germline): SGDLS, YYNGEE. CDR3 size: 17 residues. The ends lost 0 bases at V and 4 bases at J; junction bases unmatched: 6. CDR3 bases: TGTGCCAGCAGCGTAGGATCCGGGACTAGCGGATACAATGAGCAGTTCTTC. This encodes CASSVGSGTSGYNEQFF.

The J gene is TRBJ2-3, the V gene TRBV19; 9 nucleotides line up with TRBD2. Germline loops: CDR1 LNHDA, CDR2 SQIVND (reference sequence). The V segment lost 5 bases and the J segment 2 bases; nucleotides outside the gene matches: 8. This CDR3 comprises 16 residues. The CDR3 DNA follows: TGTGCCAGTAGTTTGTCACTAGCGGGTACCACAGATACGCAGTATTTT. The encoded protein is CASSLSLAGTTDTQYF. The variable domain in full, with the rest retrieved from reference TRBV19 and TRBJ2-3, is DGGITQSPKYLFRKEGQNVTLSCEQNLNHDAMYWYRQDPGQGLRLIYYSQIVNDFQKGDIAEGYSVSREKKESFPLTVTSAQKNPTAFYLCASSLSLAGTTDTQYFGPGTRLTVL.

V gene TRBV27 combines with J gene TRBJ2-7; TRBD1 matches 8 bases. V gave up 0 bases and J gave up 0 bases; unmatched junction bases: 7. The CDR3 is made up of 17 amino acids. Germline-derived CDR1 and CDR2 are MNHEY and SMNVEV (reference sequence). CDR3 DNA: TGTGCCAGCAGTTTATCTGGATGGGGGACAGGCTCCTACGAGCAGTACTTC. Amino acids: CASSLSGWGTGSYEQYF.

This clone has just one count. The CDR3 DNA reads TGTGCCAGCAGCTTATGGGACAGGGAGTACGAGCAGTACTTC. It translates to CASSLWDREYEQYF. The chain has TRBV13 and TRBJ2-7, with 9 bases matching TRBD1. The CDR3 loop spans 14 amino acids. Germline V gene data show CDR1 as PRHDT and CDR2 as FYEKMQ (reference sequence). V lost 2 bases and J lost 4; bases outside the gene matches: 3.

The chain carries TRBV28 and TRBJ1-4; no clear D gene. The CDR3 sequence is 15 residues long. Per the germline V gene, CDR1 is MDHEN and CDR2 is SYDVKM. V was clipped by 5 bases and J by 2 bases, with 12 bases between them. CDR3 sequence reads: CASSTYSSTNEKLFF. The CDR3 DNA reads TGTGCCAGCAGTACCTACAGCTCCACTAATGAAAAACTGTTTTTT.

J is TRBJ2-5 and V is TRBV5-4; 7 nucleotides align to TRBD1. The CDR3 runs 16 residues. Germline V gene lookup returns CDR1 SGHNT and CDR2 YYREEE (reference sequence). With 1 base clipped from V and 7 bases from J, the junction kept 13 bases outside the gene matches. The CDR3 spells CASSLSQGRGLGTQYF. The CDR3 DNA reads TGTGCCAGCAGCTTGTCCCAGGGCAGGGGGTTGGGGACCCAGTACTTC. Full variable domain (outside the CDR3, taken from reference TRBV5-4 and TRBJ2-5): ETGVTQSPTHLIKTRGQQVTLRCSSQSGHNTVSWYQQALGQGPQFIFQYYREEENGRGNFPPRFSGLQFPNYSSELNVNALELDDSALYLCASSLSQGRGLGTQYFGPGTRLLVL.

The CDR3 bases are TGTGCCAGCAGCTTAGTCCCGGGACTTTACGAGCAGTACTTC. This sequence encodes CASSLVPGLYEQYF. The rearrangement joins TRBV7-9 to TRBJ2-7; a weak D match, TRBD2 (6 bases). The CDR3 extends over 14 amino acids. Trimming stripped 1 base from V and 4 bases from J, with 11 bases between. Per the germline V gene, CDR1 is SEHNR and CDR2 is FQNEAQ (reference sequence). The whole variable domain, filled in from reference TRBV7-9 and TRBJ2-7, reads DTGVSQNPRHKITKRGQNVTFRCDPISEHNRLYWYRQTLGQGPEFLTYFQNEAQLEKSRLLSDRFSAERPKGSFSTLEIQRTEQGDSAMYLCASSLVPGLYEQYFGPGTRLTVT.

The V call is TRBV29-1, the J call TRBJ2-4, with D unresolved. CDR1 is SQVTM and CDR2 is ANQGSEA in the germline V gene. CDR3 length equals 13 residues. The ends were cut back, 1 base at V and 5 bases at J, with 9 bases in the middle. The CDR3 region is CSVEGWTENIQYF. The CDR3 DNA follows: TGCAGCGTTGAAGGTTGGACGGAAAACATTCAGTACTTC. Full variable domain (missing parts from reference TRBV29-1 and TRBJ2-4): SAVISQKPSRDICQRGTSLTIQCQVDSQVTMMFWYRQQPGQSLTLIATANQGSEATYESGFVIDKFPISRPNLTFSTLTVSNMSPEDSSIYLCSVEGWTENIQYFGAGTRLSVL.

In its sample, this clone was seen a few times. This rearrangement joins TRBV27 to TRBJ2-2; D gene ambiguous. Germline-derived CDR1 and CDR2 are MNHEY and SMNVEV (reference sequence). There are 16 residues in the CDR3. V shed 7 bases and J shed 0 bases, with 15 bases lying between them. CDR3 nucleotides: TGTGCCAGCACTTTCGCGGTTTTATCGAACACCGGGGAGCTGTTTTTT. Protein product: CASTFAVLSNTGELFF.

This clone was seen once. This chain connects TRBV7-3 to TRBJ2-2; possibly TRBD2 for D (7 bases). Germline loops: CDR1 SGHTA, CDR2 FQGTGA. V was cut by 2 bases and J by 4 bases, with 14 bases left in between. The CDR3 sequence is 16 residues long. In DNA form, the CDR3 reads TGTGCCAGCAGCTTAGGGGGGGCCATGCGCACCGGGGAGCTGTTTTTT. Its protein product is CASSLGGAMRTGELFF.

CDR3 coding DNA: TGTGCCAGCAGCCTCACCCTGACAGCCCACTACGAGCAGTACTTC. Amino acids: CASSLTLTAHYEQYF. The chain uses TRBV27 and TRBJ2-7, with a possible D match to TRBD1 (5 bases). The ends were cut back, 6 bases at V and 3 bases at J, with 18 bases in the middle. Germline V CDR1 and CDR2: MNHEY, SMNVEV (reference sequence). CDR3 size: 15 residues.

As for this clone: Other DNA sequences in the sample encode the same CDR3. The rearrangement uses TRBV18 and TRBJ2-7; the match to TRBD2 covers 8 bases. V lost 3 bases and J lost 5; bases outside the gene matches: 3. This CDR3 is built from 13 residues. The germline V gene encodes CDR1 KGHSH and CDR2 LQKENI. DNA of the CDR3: TGTGCCAGCTCACCCCCGGGGGGGGACGAGCAGTACTTC. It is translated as CASSPPGGDEQYF.

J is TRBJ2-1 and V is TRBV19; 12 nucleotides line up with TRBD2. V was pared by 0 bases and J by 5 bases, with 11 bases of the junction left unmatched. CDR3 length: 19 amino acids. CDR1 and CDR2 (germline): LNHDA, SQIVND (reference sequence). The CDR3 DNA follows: TGTGCCAGTAGTATAGATCTATGGCTAGCGGGAGGGCAGGACAATGAGCAGTTCTTC. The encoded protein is CASSIDLWLAGGQDNEQFF. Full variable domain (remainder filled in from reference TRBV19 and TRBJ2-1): DGGITQSPKYLFRKEGQNVTLSCEQNLNHDAMYWYRQDPGQGLRLIYYSQIVNDFQKGDIAEGYSVSREKKESFPLTVTSAQKNPTAFYLCASSIDLWLAGGQDNEQFFGPGTRLTVL.

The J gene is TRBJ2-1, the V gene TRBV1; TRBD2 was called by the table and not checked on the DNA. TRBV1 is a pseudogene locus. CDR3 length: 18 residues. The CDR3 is CTSQPGGSGKSSYNEQFF. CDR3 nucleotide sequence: TGCACCAGCCAACCGGGGGGTAGCGGGAAGAGCTCCTACAATGAGCAGTTCTTC.

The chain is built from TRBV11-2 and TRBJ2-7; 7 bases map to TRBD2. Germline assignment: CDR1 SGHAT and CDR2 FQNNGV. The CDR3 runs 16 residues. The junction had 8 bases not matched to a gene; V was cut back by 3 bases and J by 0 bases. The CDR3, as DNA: TGTGCCAGCAGCTTTTTCCCTCGCGGGAGCTCCTACGAGCAGTACTTC. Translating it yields CASSFFPRGSSYEQYF.

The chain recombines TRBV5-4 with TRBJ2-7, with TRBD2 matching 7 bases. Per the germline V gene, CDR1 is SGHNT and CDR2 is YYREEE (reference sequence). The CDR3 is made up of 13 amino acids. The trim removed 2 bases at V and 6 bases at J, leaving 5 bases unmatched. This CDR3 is CASSFLRESEQYF. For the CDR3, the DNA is TGTGCCAGCAGCTTCTTGCGGGAGTCCGAGCAGTACTTC.

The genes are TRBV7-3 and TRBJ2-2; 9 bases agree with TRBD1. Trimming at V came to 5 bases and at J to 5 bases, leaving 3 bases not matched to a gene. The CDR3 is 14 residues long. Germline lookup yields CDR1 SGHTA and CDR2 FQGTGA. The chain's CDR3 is CASSRGQGTGELFF. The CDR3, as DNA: TGTGCCAGCAGCCGTGGACAGGGGACCGGGGAGCTGTTTTTT.

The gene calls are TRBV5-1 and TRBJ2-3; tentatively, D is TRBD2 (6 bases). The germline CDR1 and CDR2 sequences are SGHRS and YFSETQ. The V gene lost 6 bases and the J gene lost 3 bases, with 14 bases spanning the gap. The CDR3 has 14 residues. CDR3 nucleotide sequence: TGCGCCAGCAATGCGGAGGGAGGTACAGATACGCAGTATTTT. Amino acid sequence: CASNAEGGTDTQYF.

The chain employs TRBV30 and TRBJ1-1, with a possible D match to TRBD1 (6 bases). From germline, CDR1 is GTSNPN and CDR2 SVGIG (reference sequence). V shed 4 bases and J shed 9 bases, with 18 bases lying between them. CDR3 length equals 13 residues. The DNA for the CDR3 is TGTGCCTGGACAGGGGCCTCTAGGCGTAAAGCTTTCTTT. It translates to CAWTGASRRKAFF.

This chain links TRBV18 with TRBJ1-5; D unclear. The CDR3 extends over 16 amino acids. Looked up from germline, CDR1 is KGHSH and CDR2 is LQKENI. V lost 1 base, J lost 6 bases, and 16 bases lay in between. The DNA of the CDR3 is TGTGCCAGCTCACCACGGCGAGACCCCGAGACTCAGCCCCAGCATTTT. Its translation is CASSPRRDPETQPQHF.

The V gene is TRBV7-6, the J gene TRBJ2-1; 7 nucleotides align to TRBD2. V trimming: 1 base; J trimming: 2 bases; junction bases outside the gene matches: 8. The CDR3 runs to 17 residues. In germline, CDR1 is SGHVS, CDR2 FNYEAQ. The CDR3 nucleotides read TGTGCCAGCAGCTTAGAGATAGTGGGAGGGCCCTACAATGAGCAGTTCTTC. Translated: CASSLEIVGGPYNEQFF.

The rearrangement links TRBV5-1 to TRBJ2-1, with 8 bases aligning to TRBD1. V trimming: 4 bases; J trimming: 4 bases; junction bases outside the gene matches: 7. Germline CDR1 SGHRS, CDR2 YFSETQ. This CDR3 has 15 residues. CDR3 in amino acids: CASSQTGTGYNEQFF. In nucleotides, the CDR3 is TGCGCCAGCAGCCAAACCGGGACAGGATACAATGAGCAGTTCTTC.

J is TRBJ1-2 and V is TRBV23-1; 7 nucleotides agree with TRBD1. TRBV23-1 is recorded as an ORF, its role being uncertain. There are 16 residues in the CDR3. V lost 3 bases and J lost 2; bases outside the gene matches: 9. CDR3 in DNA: TGCGCCAGCAGTCAGCGAGAAACGACAGGGAACTATGGCTACACCTTC. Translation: CASSQRETTGNYGYTF.

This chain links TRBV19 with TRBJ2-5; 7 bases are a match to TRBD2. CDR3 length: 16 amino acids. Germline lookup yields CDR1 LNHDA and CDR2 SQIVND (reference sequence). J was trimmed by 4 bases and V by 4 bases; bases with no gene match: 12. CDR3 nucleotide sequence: TGTGCCAGTAGTACCCAACTAGCGTTGGCAGGAGAGACCCAGTACTTC. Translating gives CASSTQLALAGETQYF. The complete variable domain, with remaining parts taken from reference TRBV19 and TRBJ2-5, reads DGGITQSPKYLFRKEGQNVTLSCEQNLNHDAMYWYRQDPGQGLRLIYYSQIVNDFQKGDIAEGYSVSREKKESFPLTVTSAQKNPTAFYLCASSTQLALAGETQYFGPGTRLLVL.